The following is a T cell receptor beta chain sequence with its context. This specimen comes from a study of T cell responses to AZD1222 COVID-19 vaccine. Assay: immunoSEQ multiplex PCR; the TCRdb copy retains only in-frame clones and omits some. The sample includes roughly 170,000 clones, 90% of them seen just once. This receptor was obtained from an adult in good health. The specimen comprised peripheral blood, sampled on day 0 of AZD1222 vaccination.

The CDR3 is CAWGGLGPVYEQYF. The DNA for the CDR3 is TGTGCCTGGGGGGGGCTGGGGCCAGTCTACGAGCAGTACTTC. This sequence joins TRBV30 and TRBJ2-7; D is perhaps TRBD1 or TRBD2 (6 bases each). There are 14 residues in the CDR3. Deletions cut 5 bases from V and 3 bases from J, with 17 bases between. The germline gives CDR1 GTSNPN, CDR2 SVGIG (reference sequence).